The rows below give T cell receptor beta chains drawn from one sample of a study of T-cell memory formation after mild COVID-19. TCRdb re-derived calls from the 5' RACE reads in MiXCR, one entry per CDR3 protein. The sample consists of around 390,000 distinct CDR3 sequences, around a sixth of them appearing once. The specimen was PBMCs or a T cell subset sorted from them (not recorded which). The receptors shown here come from a man between 18 and 35 years old who had mild COVID-19 (a few samples of this study predate the infection). Cell type and time point are not known. The CDR3 runs from the conserved cysteine through the conserved F or W. Each record gives: J gene, V gene, D gene, clone size, CDR3 protein, CDR3 DNA. The D gene is left open where the match is weak. The size field is filled for only some rows; it gives once, few, many or a size class.

TRBJ2-5,TRBV5-1,TRBD2,NA,CASTEGILAGGPRETQYF,TGCGCCAGCACCGAAGGGATACTAGCGGGGGGGCCTCGAGAGACCCAGTACTTC
TRBJ1-1,TRBV27,TRBD1,NA,CASSVTDRLPEAFF,TGTGCCAGCAGTGTTACGGACAGGTTACCTGAAGCTTTCTTT
TRBJ2-1,TRBV20-1,TRBD1,few,CSARENRGRNEQFF,TGCAGTGCTAGAGAAAACAGGGGGCGCAATGAGCAGTTCTTC
TRBJ2-5,TRBV12-3/TRBV12-4,TRBD1,NA,CASSLAVGRGLETQYF,TGTGCCAGCAGTTTAGCGGTAGGCAGGGGGCTTGAGACCCAGTACTTC
TRBJ2-7,TRBV6-5,NA,NA,CASAWGLRYEQYF,TGTGCCAGCGCCTGGGGTCTCCGATACGAGCAGTACTTC
TRBJ1-6,TRBV18,TRBD1,NA,CASSRHGTDLSGRDNSPLHF,TGTGCCAGCTCTCGTCATGGGACAGATCTATCGGGACGCGATAATTCACCCCTCCACTTT
TRBJ1-2,TRBV15,NA,few,CATSPRGGGYTF,TGTGCCACCAGCCCTCGAGGGGGTGGCTACACCTTC
TRBJ1-4,TRBV28,NA,NA,CAIRPGGDEKLFF,TGTGCCATCCGACCGGGCGGCGATGAAAAACTGTTTTTT
TRBJ2-5,TRBV5-1,TRBD1,NA,CASSLGDRGETQYF,TGCGCCAGCAGCTTGGGGGACAGGGGTGAGACCCAGTACTTC
TRBJ2-1,TRBV4-1,NA,few,CASSQGFF,TGCGCCAGCAGCCAAGGGTTCTTC
TRBJ2-3,TRBV6-6,TRBD2,NA,CASSRTSGGRDTQYF,TGTGCCAGCAGTCGGACTAGCGGGGGGAGGGATACGCAGTATTTT
TRBJ1-4,TRBV5-1,TRBD1,NA,CASSTGGGEKLFF,TGCGCCAGCAGCACAGGGGGTGGGGAAAAACTGTTTTTT
TRBJ2-5,TRBV11-1,TRBD1,few,CASRPQGEETQYF,TGTGCCAGCAGACCCCAGGGGGAAGAGACCCAGTACTTC
TRBJ1-1,TRBV12-3/TRBV12-4,NA,few,CASSATVGTEAFF,TGTGCCAGCAGTGCGACGGTGGGGACTGAAGCTTTCTTT
TRBJ2-3,TRBV12-3/TRBV12-4,NA,NA,CAISIGSTDTQYF,TGTGCCATCTCGATAGGCAGCACAGATACGCAGTATTTT
TRBJ1-1,TRBV30,NA,NA,CAWSVRGVTEAFF,TGTGCCTGGAGTGTACGTGGGGTCACTGAAGCTTTCTTT
TRBJ2-1,TRBV7-3,NA,NA,CASSLEVHNEQFF,TGTGCCAGCAGCTTGGAGGTCCACAATGAGCAGTTCTTC
TRBJ1-1,TRBV12-3/TRBV12-4,TRBD1,few,CASRRLFRGPVTEAFF,TGTGCCAGCAGACGACTATTTAGGGGGCCAGTCACTGAAGCTTTCTTT
TRBJ1-2,TRBV27,NA,NA,CASSSLAGEAYGYTF,TGTGCCAGCAGTTCCCTGGCGGGAGAGGCCTATGGCTACACCTTC
TRBJ2-4,TRBV11-1,TRBD2,NA,CASSGTSIQYF,TGTGCCAGCAGCGGGACTAGCATTCAGTACTTC
TRBJ2-2,TRBV4-2,NA,few,CASSQEFRGENTGELFF,TGTGCCAGCAGCCAAGAGTTTAGGGGGGAAAACACCGGGGAGCTGTTTTTT
TRBJ2-7,TRBV5-1,NA,NA,CASSSSGSLVSYEQYF,TGCGCCAGCAGCTCGTCCGGGTCGCTAGTGTCCTACGAGCAGTACTTC
TRBJ1-2,TRBV12-3/TRBV12-4,TRBD1,few,CASTGGAGWDYGYTF,TGTGCCAGCACAGGGGGGGCAGGCTGGGACTATGGCTACACCTTC
TRBJ2-2,TRBV24-1,TRBD1,NA,CATSDPGQGTGGELFF,TGTGCCACCTCGGATCCGGGACAGGGGACGGGCGGGGAGCTGTTTTTT
TRBJ1-6,TRBV7-2,NA,few,CASSLGRLLSYNSPLHF,TGTGCCAGCAGCTTGGGCCGCTTGCTCTCCTATAATTCACCCCTCCACTTT
TRBJ2-1,TRBV12-5,NA,NA,CASGLVASSSYNEQFF,TGTGCTAGTGGTTTGGTTGCATCCAGCTCCTACAATGAGCAGTTCTTC
TRBJ1-1,TRBV29-1,NA,NA,CSARTEDTEAFF,TGCAGCGCCCGGACAGAGGACACTGAAGCTTTCTTT
TRBJ2-2,TRBV4-3,NA,few,CASSPGRGMLTGELFF,TGCGCCAGCAGCCCAGGGAGGGGGATGTTGACCGGGGAGCTGTTTTTT
TRBJ1-2,TRBV3-1,TRBD1,few,CASSQDFGQGSYTF,TGTGCCAGCAGCCAAGATTTTGGACAGGGCAGCTACACCTTC
TRBJ2-1,TRBV28,NA,few,CASSSGVILYNEQFF,TGTGCCAGCTCCTCGGGGGTGATCCTCTACAATGAGCAGTTCTTC
TRBJ2-6,TRBV10-3,NA,NA,CAISESERSGANVLTF,TGTGCCATCAGTGAGTCGGAACGCTCTGGGGCCAACGTCCTGACTTTC
TRBJ1-5,TRBV7-2,NA,many,CASSPGPSSQPQHF,TGTGCCAGCAGCCCGGGCCCCTCGTCTCAGCCCCAGCATTTT
TRBJ2-5,TRBV5-1,NA,NA,CASSLVFQSGTETQYF,TGCGCCAGCAGCTTGGTATTCCAGAGCGGAACGGAGACCCAGTACTTC
TRBJ1-4,TRBV3-1,NA,few,CASNEDGRYNEKLFF,TGTGCCAGCAACGAGGATGGGAGGTATAATGAAAAACTGTTTTTT
TRBJ1-1,TRBV5-1,NA,few,CASKSRPNTEAFF,TGCGCCAGCAAAAGCAGGCCGAACACTGAAGCTTTCTTT
TRBJ1-5,TRBV7-9,NA,few,CASSPRGNGNQPQHF,TGTGCCAGCAGCCCCAGAGGGAATGGAAATCAGCCCCAGCATTTT
TRBJ1-2,TRBV5-1,TRBD1,few,CASSATGDGGYTF,TGCGCCAGCAGCGCGACAGGGGACGGTGGCTACACCTTC
TRBJ2-7,TRBV12-3/TRBV12-4,NA,NA,CASSFVPRGHSSEQYF,TGTGCCAGCAGTTTCGTGCCCAGGGGTCACTCTTCCGAGCAGTACTTC
TRBJ2-7,TRBV7-9,NA,NA,CASRQTGEGYEQYF,TGTGCCAGCAGGCAGACAGGGGAGGGCTACGAGCAGTACTTC
TRBJ1-1,TRBV14,NA,NA,CASSHKLNTEAFF,TGTGCCAGCAGCCATAAATTGAACACTGAAGCTTTCTTT
TRBJ2-3,TRBV20-1,NA,once,CSAPEPTDTQYF,TGCAGTGCTCCCGAGCCCACAGATACGCAGTATTTT
TRBJ2-3,TRBV12-3/TRBV12-4,NA,NA,CASSNRATDTQYF,TGTGCCAGCAGTAACAGGGCTACAGATACGCAGTATTTT